This T cell receptor beta chain is drawn from a study of control samples from healthy donors and cancer patients (dated by TCRdb to 2020 to 2022). The CDR3 holds 15 amino acids from the cysteine to the phenylalanine. The entry retains the CDR3 DNA only, 45 bases that are in frame from base 1. CDR1 and CDR2 were assigned from the germline V gene as SGHTA and FQGNSA. For this chain, trimming is 4 bases at the V end and 4 bases at the J end, and the number of junction bases without a gene match is 5. On this clone: This receptor's antigen is unknown. No base-level quality is on record; no much larger clone is a single base apart.

The receptor library was made with the immunoSEQ multiplex PCR assay. Imported from immuneACCESS, the table was reduced by TCRdb to in-frame sequences with V and J called. These copies leave out some clones; in studies compared against another copy, an unresolved V gene accounts for under half, and the cause of the remainder is not known. This sample gives around 55,000 clones in total; about 96% of them show up just once. Approximately 1.1% of the sample belongs to the ten largest clones. The sequence was obtained from a woman younger than 35 in good health. Sequencing was carried out using blood. The chain is made from TRBV7-2 and TRBJ1-2; TRBD1 matches 11 bases in the middle. The CDR3 region has the sequence CASSSGTGGTYGYTF. The DNA sequence reads TGTGCCAGCAGCTCAGGGACAGGGGGAACCTATGGCTACACCTTC.